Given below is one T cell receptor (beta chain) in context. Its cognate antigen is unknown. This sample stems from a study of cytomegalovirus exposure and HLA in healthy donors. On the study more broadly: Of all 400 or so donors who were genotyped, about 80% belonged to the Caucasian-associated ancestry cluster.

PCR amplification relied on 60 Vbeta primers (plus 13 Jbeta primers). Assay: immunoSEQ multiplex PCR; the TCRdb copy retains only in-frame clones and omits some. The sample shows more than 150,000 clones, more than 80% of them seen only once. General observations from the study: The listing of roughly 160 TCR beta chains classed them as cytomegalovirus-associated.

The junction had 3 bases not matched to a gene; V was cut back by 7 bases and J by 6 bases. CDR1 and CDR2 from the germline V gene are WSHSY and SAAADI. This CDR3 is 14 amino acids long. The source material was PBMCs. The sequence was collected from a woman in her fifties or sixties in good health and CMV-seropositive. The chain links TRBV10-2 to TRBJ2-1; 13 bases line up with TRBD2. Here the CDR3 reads CASKTSGGANEQFF. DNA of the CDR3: TGCGCCAGCAAAACTAGCGGGGGGGCCAATGAGCAGTTCTTC.